A selection of T cell receptor beta chains follows, all from one sample in a study of CD8+ T cells in alopecia areata. This table comes from immunoSEQ multiplex PCR, and its TCRdb copy is limited to in-frame clones, with some not included. Among 110,000 or so clones listed, roughly 56% were seen once. The starting material was CD4+ T cells sorted from blood, obtained at week 24, from a patient treated with tofacitinib. All receptors derive from a human donor with alopecia areata. Each CDR3 is given with its conserved first and last residue. Fields, in order: clone size, V gene, CDR3 length, D gene, J gene, CDR3 protein, CDR3 DNA. D genes are given only for firm matches. Size is omitted from some rows. Given values are once, few, many or a class for expanded clones.

abundance: .; v_gene: TRBV15; len: 16; d_gene: TRBD1; j_gene: TRBJ2-5; CDR3aa: CATSGSPDRAAGTQYF; CDR3nt: TGTGCCACCAGCGGCAGCCCTGACAGGGCCGCGGGGACCCAGTACTTC
abundance: .; v_gene: TRBV29-1; len: 12; d_gene: .; j_gene: TRBJ2-7; CDR3aa: CSVSDTSYEQYF; CDR3nt: TGCAGCGTGTCGGACACGTCCTACGAGCAGTACTTC
abundance: .; v_gene: TRBV5-1; len: 14; d_gene: TRBD1; j_gene: TRBJ2-7; CDR3aa: CASSFGDRDYEQYF; CDR3nt: TGCGCCAGCAGCTTTGGGGACAGAGACTACGAGCAGTACTTC
abundance: .; v_gene: TRBV30; len: 15; d_gene: .; j_gene: TRBJ1-2; CDR3aa: CAWSGVQGLWGGYTF; CDR3nt: TGTGCCTGGAGCGGGGTCCAGGGACTTTGGGGAGGCTACACCTTC
abundance: .; v_gene: TRBV2; len: 12; d_gene: .; j_gene: TRBJ2-7; CDR3aa: CASGDNRYEQYF; CDR3nt: TGTGCCAGCGGCGACAATCGCTACGAGCAGTACTTC
abundance: .; v_gene: TRBV2; len: 15; d_gene: TRBD1; j_gene: TRBJ1-1; CDR3aa: CASRLQGPVNTEAFF; CDR3nt: TGTGCCAGCAGACTACAGGGGCCCGTGAACACTGAAGCTTTCTTT
abundance: .; v_gene: TRBV27; len: 16; d_gene: .; j_gene: TRBJ2-1; CDR3aa: CASSEGAQGSYNEQFF; CDR3nt: TGTGCCAGCAGCGAAGGGGCCCAGGGGTCGTACAATGAGCAGTTCTTC
abundance: few; v_gene: TRBV7-8; len: 14; d_gene: .; j_gene: TRBJ1-5; CDR3aa: CASSSEGLSQPQHF; CDR3nt: TGTGCCAGCAGCTCAGAAGGGTTGAGTCAGCCCCAGCATTTT
abundance: .; v_gene: TRBV4-1; len: 16; d_gene: TRBD2; j_gene: TRBJ2-5; CDR3aa: CASSPPPGLAWETQYF; CDR3nt: TGCGCCAGCAGCCCCCCTCCCGGACTAGCTTGGGAGACCCAGTACTTC
abundance: .; v_gene: TRBV7-2; len: 14; d_gene: .; j_gene: TRBJ2-2; CDR3aa: CASSLVLGSGELFF; CDR3nt: TGTGCCAGCAGCTTAGTGCTCGGATCCGGGGAGCTGTTTTTT
abundance: .; v_gene: TRBV4-3; len: 16; d_gene: .; j_gene: TRBJ1-6; CDR3aa: CASSQAQGSYNSPLHF; CDR3nt: TGCGCCAGCAGCCAAGCCCAGGGTTCCTATAATTCACCCCTCCACTTT
abundance: .; v_gene: TRBV5-1; len: 16; d_gene: TRBD2; j_gene: TRBJ2-1; CDR3aa: CASSLMDSGGTNEQFF; CDR3nt: TGCGCCAGCAGCCTGATGGATAGCGGGGGGACCAATGAGCAGTTCTTC